This TCR beta chain came from a study of blood T cell repertoires in COVID-19. Study-level background: COVID-19 samples from acute and convalescent phases originated in the United States, Italy and Spain. The analysed material was cDNA or gDNA that came from T cells, B-cell-depleted T cells, or PBMCs.

Germline V gives CDR1 SGHNT, CDR2 YYREEE (reference sequence). This CDR3 contains 15 residues. V lost 7 bases and J lost 0, with 13 bases in between. The table came from immunoSEQ multiplex PCR; TCRdb's copy has only in-frame clones and leaves some out. This sample yields 100,000 to 120,000 clones, of which more than 80% are seen a single time; roughly 5% belongs to the top ten. Seattle's cohort entered during active infection and was followed longitudinally. What was sequenced was peripheral blood. The clonotype comes from a woman in her sixties with COVID-19, enrolled during active disease. V usage is TRBV5-4 and J usage is TRBJ2-2; perhaps TRBD2 as D (6 bases). The CDR3 sequence: CASLPGDPNTGELFF. CDR3 sequence (DNA): TGTGCCAGCCTCCCGGGGGACCCGAACACCGGGGAGCTGTTTTTT.